This TCR beta chain was captured by sequencing in a study of human T cells and chemical hapten exposure. Unique molecular identifiers were affixed to discrete cDNA molecules within the library. Original data processing: Individual samples carried between about 23,224 and 690,600 TCRs, with roughly 96,000 as the median. TCRdb reanalysed the reads using MiXCR and keeps one entry per CDR3 protein. Here the V and J calls rest on TCRdb's processing, not on the authors' analysis. The repertoire holds about 120,000 distinct CDR3 sequences, with about 7.7% as singletons. The CDR3 length is 13 residues. Trimming stripped 5 bases from V and 2 bases from J, with 8 bases between. Germline V gene lookup returns CDR1 SGHVS and CDR2 FNYEAQ. The authors' total RNA extraction used unfractionated whole blood. As concerns this clonotype: Its antigen is not known.

The study's findings and limits: TCRs whose frequency exceeded 1 in 1000 remained the same following DPC sensitization.

The sequence derives from a human donor in good health. Some clones in this sample may be carry-over from other donors' samples. The chain is built from TRBV7-6 and TRBJ2-3, with unresolved D. Sequencing was carried out using whole blood. CDR3 sequence reads: CASSAPSTDTQYF. The CDR3 nucleotides read TGTGCCAGCAGCGCCCCGTCCACAGATACGCAGTATTTT.